The 32 T cell receptor beta chains below all came from one sample that was sequenced in a study of blood T cells in healthy people across ages. Alongside a J-beta primer mix, a sample-barcoded 5' primer served in a second PCR lasting about 7 to 11 cycles. TCRdb fed the 5' RACE reads into MiXCR, producing one record per CDR3 protein. The table includes some 1.4 million distinct CDR3 sequences, 35% to 45% detected once. The sequencing sample was made of blood. Receptors originate from a woman aged 18-29 years in good health.

The CDR3 spells CASSLFSGTLPSTDTQYF. In DNA form, the CDR3 reads TGTGCCAGCAGTTTATTTAGCGGGACTCTCCCTAGCACAGATACGCAGTATTTT. The chain uses TRBV12-3 or TRBV12-4 and TRBJ2-3, with 8 bases that match TRBD2. The CDR3 extends over 18 amino acids. V lost 2 bases to trimming and J lost 0 bases; unmatched junction nucleotides: 10.

The chain uses TRBV28 and TRBJ2-3, with 15 bases matching TRBD2. Looked up from germline, CDR1 is MDHEN and CDR2 is SYDVKM. Trimming cost V 5 bases and J 4 bases; bases outside gene matches: 4. This CDR3 region has 16 residues. The CDR3 DNA sequence: TGTGCCAGCAGTCGGACTAGCGGGGGGGACTCAGATACGCAGTATTTT. This codes for CASSRTSGGDSDTQYF. Full variable domain (remainder filled in from reference TRBV28 and TRBJ2-3): DVKVTQSSRYLVKRTGEKVFLECVQDMDHENMFWYRQDPGLGLRLIYFSYDVKMKEKGDIPEGYSVSREKKERFSLILESASTNQTSMYLCASSRTSGGDSDTQYFGPGTRLTVL.

This clonotype occurred a few times. The J gene is TRBJ1-4, the V gene TRBV20-1; no clear D. V was pared by 0 bases and J by 2 bases, with 10 bases between. The CDR3 runs 15 residues. Germline CDR1 reads DFQATT; CDR2 reads SNEGSKA (reference sequence). The CDR3 region is CSARDPASTNEKLFF. Here the CDR3 DNA reads TGCAGTGCTAGAGATCCAGCTTCTACTAATGAAAAACTGTTTTTT.

The chain employs TRBV5-1 and TRBJ1-1; no clear D gene. V was shortened by 3 bases and J by 3 bases, with 9 bases between the two germline ends. The germline V gene has CDR1 SGHRS and CDR2 YFSETQ. The CDR3 totals 13 residues. This CDR3 is CASSSIGYTEAFF. In DNA, the CDR3 is TGCGCCAGCAGCTCCATAGGGTACACTGAAGCTTTCTTT.

The chain combines TRBV4-2 with TRBJ1-2, with 9 nucleotides matching TRBD1. This CDR3 is 15 amino acids long. Unmatched junction bases numbered 3, after V lost 1 base and J lost 3 bases. Germline V gives CDR1 LGHNA, CDR2 YNFKEQ. As DNA, the CDR3 is TGTGCCAGCAGCCAAGGGGACAGGGTCGACTATGGCTACACCTTC. The encoded protein is CASSQGDRVDYGYTF.

This chain connects TRBV20-1 to TRBJ1-1, with a weak D call TRBD1 (5 bases). CDR3 size: 11 residues. The germline gives CDR1 DFQATT, CDR2 SNEGSKA (reference sequence). Trimming removed 6 bases at V and 7 bases at J, with 12 bases between. The CDR3: CSAGLGDEAFF. The DNA for the CDR3 is TGCAGTGCCGGGCTGGGGGATGAAGCTTTCTTT.

The chain is built from TRBV5-1 and TRBJ2-3; 10 nucleotides line up with TRBD2. CDR1 is SGHRS, CDR2 YFSETQ, per germline. The CDR3 totals 19 residues. Trimming took 5 bases from V and 2 from J; bases not matched to a gene: 17. Here the CDR3 reads CASSPPSATSGSLTDTQYF. CDR3 coding DNA: TGCGCCAGCAGTCCTCCTTCGGCGACTAGCGGGTCGCTCACAGATACGCAGTATTTT. The full variable domain, completed using reference TRBV5-1 and TRBJ2-3, is KAGVTQTPRYLIKTRGQQVTLSCSPISGHRSVSWYQQTPGQGLQFLFEYFSETQRNKGNFPGRFSGRQFSNSRSEMNVSTLELGDSALYLCASSPPSATSGSLTDTQYFGPGTRLTVL.

The gene calls are TRBV12-3 or TRBV12-4 and TRBJ2-7; TRBD2 might be the D (6 bases). Trimming shortened V by 5 bases and J by 1 base, and 18 bases separated the two germline ends. This CDR3 contains 16 residues. The CDR3 bases are TGTGCCAGCAGTCCCCAAGAGGGACTCTGGTCCTACGAGCAGTACTTC. Residues: CASSPQEGLWSYEQYF.

A remark on this clonotype: The junction differs from germline at one of its ends, possibly a read error. The J gene is TRBJ2-3, the V gene TRBV10-3; 10 bases match TRBD1. CDR1 and CDR2 from the germline V gene are ENHRY and SYGVKD. The CDR3 runs 16 residues. The CDR3 loop is CAIRSRQGAKTDTRYF. As DNA, the CDR3 is TGTGCCATCAGATCCCGACAGGGGGCGAAAACAGATACGCGGTATTTT.

The V and J genes are TRBV10-3 and TRBJ2-7, with D possibly TRBD1 on 5 matching bases. Germline V gene sequence: CDR1 ENHRY, CDR2 SYGVKD. CDR3 length: 14 amino acids. Trimming cost V 6 bases and J 3 bases, with 15 bases left between them. In DNA form, the CDR3 reads TGTGCCATCAGCCCGACAGTGAACCGCTACGAGCAGTACTTC. It codes for CAISPTVNRYEQYF.

This clonotype appeared a single time. The V and J genes are TRBV4-2 and TRBJ2-3, with TRBD2 matching 10 bases. This CDR3 has 17 residues. In germline, CDR1 is LGHNA, CDR2 YNFKEQ. V lost 8 bases, J lost 2 bases, and 13 bases stayed unmatched. This CDR3 reads CASSERAGGPDTDTQYF. CDR3 DNA sequence: TGTGCCAGCTCAGAAAGAGCGGGGGGGCCGGACACAGATACGCAGTATTTT.

V is TRBV15 and J is TRBJ1-2; maybe TRBD1 (6 bases). Looked up from germline, CDR1 is LNHNV and CDR2 is YYDKDF (reference sequence). The CDR3 is made up of 18 amino acids. Trimming took 2 bases from V and 8 from J, leaving 27 bases between them. The CDR3 DNA follows: TGTGCCACCAGCAGACCAATGTTGTTCGGGTCAGGGGCTGGAGGCTACACCTTC. It is translated as CATSRPMLFGSGAGGYTF.

The rearrangement joins TRBV10-3 to TRBJ2-1; the match to TRBD2 covers 9 bases. V lost 11 bases to trimming and J lost 0 bases; unmatched junction nucleotides: 2. Germline V gives CDR1 ENHRY, CDR2 SYGVKD. This CDR3 contains 13 residues. CDR3 DNA: TGTGCCGCTAGCGGGAACTCCTACAATGAGCAGTTCTTC. Protein product: CAASGNSYNEQFF.

The rearrangement links TRBV6-1 to TRBJ1-2; 8 bases are a match to TRBD1. Germline CDR1 reads MNHNS; CDR2 reads SASEGT. This CDR3 has 17 residues. Trimming at V came to 5 bases and at J to 0 bases, leaving 11 bases not matched to a gene. The CDR3 here is CASSPRGLGEANYGYTF. The CDR3 bases are TGTGCCAGCAGTCCCAGGGGGCTGGGTGAAGCTAACTATGGCTACACCTTC.

V and J are TRBV5-1 and TRBJ2-1; 11 nucleotides agree with TRBD2. This CDR3 is 15 amino acids long. Germline-derived CDR1 and CDR2 are SGHRS and YFSETQ. The junction had 4 bases not matched to a gene; V was cut back by 3 bases and J by 5 bases. This chain's CDR3 is CASSSGLADNNEQFF. Written as DNA, the CDR3 is TGCGCCAGCAGCTCGGGACTAGCGGACAACAATGAGCAGTTCTTC.

This clonotype was observed a few times. V gene TRBV7-9 combines with J gene TRBJ1-2, with 9 bases lining up with TRBD1. The CDR3 spans 14 residues. Germline assignment: CDR1 SEHNR and CDR2 FQNEAQ (reference sequence). Germline trimming cut 1 base from V and 6 bases from J; bases unmatched to any gene: 3. The CDR3 here is CASSLVGTGNGYTF. Written as DNA, the CDR3 is TGTGCCAGCAGCTTAGTTGGGACAGGGAATGGCTACACCTTC.

This clonotype has a count of ten or more. The V gene is TRBV28, the J gene TRBJ2-6, with D unclear. The CDR3 totals 15 residues. Germline V gene data show CDR1 as MDHEN and CDR2 as SYDVKM. The V and J ends lost 3 bases and 0 bases respectively, with 6 bases between them. The CDR3 loop is CASSFEHSGANVLTF. For the CDR3, the DNA is TGTGCCAGCAGTTTTGAGCACTCTGGGGCCAACGTCCTGACTTTC. The whole variable domain, filled in from reference TRBV28 and TRBJ2-6, reads DVKVTQSSRYLVKRTGEKVFLECVQDMDHENMFWYRQDPGLGLRLIYFSYDVKMKEKGDIPEGYSVSREKKERFSLILESASTNQTSMYLCASSFEHSGANVLTFGAGSRLTVL.

This sequence joins TRBV20-1 and TRBJ1-4; TRBD1 agrees at 8 bases. V shed 0 bases and J 4 bases; nucleotides not matched to a gene: 13. This CDR3 region has 18 residues. Germline values: CDR1 DFQATT, CDR2 SNEGSKA (reference sequence). The CDR3 protein is CSARDQRQGSGGNEKLFF. CDR3 coding DNA: TGCAGTGCTAGAGATCAGAGACAGGGGAGTGGTGGTAATGAAAAACTGTTTTTT.

This clonotype appeared many times. The chain uses TRBV20-1 and TRBJ1-1; tentatively, D is TRBD1 (5 bases). With 3 bases removed from V and 6 bases from J, the gap between germline ends came to 14 bases. The CDR3 covers 13 residues. Germline V lookup: CDR1 DFQATT, CDR2 SNEGSKA (reference sequence). CDR3 coding DNA: TGCAGTGCTAGTAAGGGGAGTAGTGCTGAAGCTTTCTTT. It translates to CSASKGSSAEAFF.

The chain is built from TRBV20-1 and TRBJ2-2; TRBD2 matches at 7 bases. J was trimmed by 4 bases and V by 3 bases; bases with no gene match: 8. CDR1 is DFQATT, CDR2 SNEGSKA, per germline (reference sequence). The CDR3 contains 15 residues. In DNA, the CDR3 is TGCAGTGCTAGCCTAGCGGCCCGGGGCACCGGGGAGCTGTTTTTT. This codes for CSASLAARGTGELFF.

The V and J genes are TRBV12-3 or TRBV12-4 and TRBJ2-5; 13 bases agree with TRBD2. V shed 0 bases and J 11 bases; nucleotides not matched to a gene: 12. The CDR3 has 17 residues. This CDR3 is CASSLALAGGSSYKQYF. CDR3 DNA sequence: TGTGCCAGCAGTTTAGCACTAGCGGGAGGGTCCTCCTACAAGCAGTACTTC.

This chain joins TRBV5-1 and TRBJ2-7; no definite D call. The J call may not be correct, given that the DNA end is closer to TRBJ2-4. CDR3 size: 14 residues. Germline CDR1 and CDR2: SGHRS and YFSETQ. The CDR3 DNA sequence: TGCGCCAGCAGCTTGGGAGCAGATGGGAACATTCAGTACTTC. This encodes CASSLGADGNIQYF.

There are a few counts of this clonotype. At one end the junction does not follow the germline gene, possibly because of a read error. The V gene is TRBV5-1, the J gene TRBJ2-1; 13 bases agree with TRBD2. Germline CDR1 reads SGHRS; CDR2 reads YFSETQ. This CDR3 has 16 amino acids. The CDR3 protein is CASSLALAGGYNEQFF. CDR3 coding DNA: TGTGCCAGCAGTTTAGCACTAGCGGGAGGGTACAATGAGCAGTTCTTC.

The V gene is TRBV11-2, the J gene TRBJ1-4; D is unresolved. The CDR3 length is 17 residues. Germline lookup yields CDR1 SGHAT and CDR2 FQNNGV. Trimming stripped 0 bases from V and 8 bases from J, with 19 bases between. The CDR3 DNA reads TGTGCCAGCAGCTTAGATCAACAGTCTACGAGGGCCGAAAAACTGTTTTTT. Translating gives CASSLDQQSTRAEKLFF.

This clonotype was detected ten times or more. The J gene is TRBJ2-1, the V gene TRBV12-3 or TRBV12-4; D possibly corresponds to TRBD1 (6 bases). The CDR3 is 15 residues long. Trimming cost V 2 bases and J 2 bases, with 10 bases left between them. Here the CDR3 DNA reads TGTGCCAGCAGTTTATCAGGGGCGGCCTACAATGAGCAGTTCTTC. Protein sequence: CASSLSGAAYNEQFF.

This clonotype came up a few times. The chain joins TRBV28 to TRBJ2-7; D tentatively reads TRBD1 or TRBD2 (5 bases each). Between the trimmed V and J ends, which lost 9 bases and 5 bases, there was a span of 20 bases. The V gene's germline CDR1 is MDHEN and CDR2 SYDVKM. This CDR3 spans 14 amino acids. For the CDR3, the DNA is TGTGCCAGTTTGAGGGGCGCTCGGGCAGACGAGCAGTACTTC. This codes for CASLRGARADEQYF.

Only a few counts were recorded for this clonotype. This chain links TRBV12-3 or TRBV12-4 with TRBJ2-1, with D perhaps being TRBD1 or TRBD2 (5 bases each). CDR3 size: 13 residues. Trimming left V 5 bases short and J 7 bases short, with 12 bases between. The CDR3 loop reads CASSKDEGNEQFF. The CDR3 nucleotides read TGTGCCAGCAGTAAGGACGAGGGGAATGAGCAGTTCTTC.

The chain has TRBV2 and TRBJ1-5; maybe TRBD1 (6 bases). The ends were cut back, 6 bases at V and 2 bases at J, with 14 bases in the middle. The CDR3 contains 15 residues. Per germline, CDR1 SNHLY and CDR2 FYNNEI. CDR3 nucleotide sequence: TGTGCCAGCAGGAATCCAGGGGTGGGCAATCAGCCCCAGCATTTT. The encoded protein is CASRNPGVGNQPQHF.

There are a few counts of this clonotype. This chain joins TRBV5-1 and TRBJ2-1, with 9 bases that match TRBD2. V lost 7 bases, J lost 6 bases, and 11 bases stayed unmatched. Germline V gives CDR1 SGHRS, CDR2 YFSETQ. The CDR3 spans 15 residues. The CDR3: CASFPQREVRNEQFF. CDR3 bases: TGCGCCAGCTTCCCCCAGCGGGAGGTCCGCAATGAGCAGTTCTTC.

This clonotype was detected only a few times. The chain uses TRBV7-6 and TRBJ2-1; D is possibly TRBD1 (5 bases). The germline gives CDR1 SGHVS, CDR2 FNYEAQ. The CDR3 loop spans 15 amino acids. The V end lost 1 base, the J end lost 4 bases, and 11 bases lay between the germline ends. Here the CDR3 reads CASSLGRARYNEQFF. In DNA, the CDR3 is TGTGCCAGCAGCTTAGGCAGGGCTAGATACAATGAGCAGTTCTTC.

The chain is built from TRBV5-1 and TRBJ2-7, with D hard to call. Trimming removed 0 bases at V and 0 bases at J, with 13 bases between. This CDR3 region has 16 residues. Germline loops: CDR1 SGHRS, CDR2 YFSETQ. The CDR3: CASSLGVGISSYEQYF. The CDR3 region has the DNA TGCGCCAGCAGCTTGGGGGTAGGCATTAGCTCCTACGAGCAGTACTTC.

The chain carries TRBV5-1 and TRBJ2-5; TRBD1 aligns across 7 bases. The J call is uncertain, as TRBJ2-7 better fits the DNA end. This CDR3 region has 12 residues. Germline CDR1 and CDR2: SGHRS and YFSETQ. CDR3 sequence reads: CARRDRTTEQYF. CDR3 DNA: TGCGCCCGCCGGGACAGAACTACCGAGCAGTACTTC.